There are many counts of the clone carrying this TCR beta chain. No antigen is known for it. Using RNA template, CDR3s of TCR alpha and beta were amplified with iRepertoire arm-PCR. TCRdb reanalysed the multiplex PCR reads using MiXCR and keeps one entry per CDR3 protein. The sample has roughly 42,000 distinct CDR3 sequences; about a fifth are singletons. This record comes from a study of glioma-infiltrating T cells. Study-wide findings and caveats: Only very few CDR3 sequences appeared in both tissue and blood. Non-neoplastic patients had below-expected tissue-blood divergence, while all gliomas exceeded expectation.

The CDR3 is made up of 12 amino acids. V was pared by 5 bases and J by 4 bases, with 3 bases of the junction left unmatched. CDR1 is DFQATT and CDR2 is SNEGSKA in the germline V gene (reference sequence). The chain carries TRBV20-1 and TRBJ2-5; 8 positions agree with TRBD1. The source is a human donor with low-grade glioma or glioblastoma, undergoing nonglioma brain surgery, or in good health (not recorded which). The sample comprised glioma tissue, nonneoplastic brain tissue, or PBMCs (not recorded which). The CDR3 loop reads CSADDRGETQYF. CDR3 DNA: TGCAGTGCTGATGACAGGGGAGAGACCCAGTACTTC.